The 14 T cell receptor beta chains below come from one sample, sequenced in a study of OX40 agonist ivuxolimab in advanced cancers. Sequencing was performed with immunoSEQ multiplex PCR; in TCRdb, only in-frame clones are kept and a portion is missing. The sample has about 51,000 clones; around 77% are singletons. The sample here was CD4+ or CD8+ T cells sorted from blood, taken in a trial of the OX40 agonist ivuxolimab. The receptors here all came from an adult with an advanced solid tumor such as melanoma, head and neck, liver or kidney cancer.

The chain is built from TRBV5-1 and TRBJ2-2, with D unresolved. The CDR3 runs 15 residues. Between the trimmed V and J ends, which lost 4 bases and 0 bases, there was a span of 10 bases. The V gene's germline CDR1 is SGHRS and CDR2 YFSETQ. In DNA form, the CDR3 reads TGCGCCAGCAGCCTGGGTAGTCCGAACACCGGGGAGCTGTTTTTT. Translation: CASSLGSPNTGELFF.

The chain links TRBV4-1 to TRBJ1-3; D is uncertain. The length of the CDR3 is 13 residues. Trimming cost V 3 bases and J 0 bases, with 3 bases left between them. The germline gives CDR1 MGHRA, CDR2 YSYEKL. The CDR3 sequence: CASSQHSGNTIYF. The CDR3 DNA follows: TGCGCCAGCAGCCAGCACTCTGGAAACACCATATATTTT.

CDR3 nucleotides: TGCGCCAGCAGCCCCTTCGGACTAGCGGGAGCCGTAGGCAGCTCCTACAATGAGCAGTTCTTC. Translating it yields CASSPFGLAGAVGSSYNEQFF. This chain joins TRBV5-1 and TRBJ2-1; 13 bases align to TRBD2. CDR3 size: 21 residues. V was pared by 4 bases and J by 0 bases, with 16 bases of the junction left unmatched. The germline CDR1 and CDR2 sequences are SGHRS and YFSETQ.

This clone has just one count. For the CDR3, the DNA is TGTGCCAGCAGTTTTCAACTAGCGGGGGGGAATGAGCAGTTCTTC. This sequence encodes CASSFQLAGGNEQFF. This chain joins TRBV6-5 and TRBJ2-1; TRBD2 agrees at 13 bases. Losses at the gene ends were 4 bases for V and 7 bases for J; bases not matched to a gene: 4. This CDR3 has 15 amino acids. Germline CDR1 reads MNHEY; CDR2 reads SVGAGI.

This rearrangement joins TRBV28 to TRBJ2-5, with 9 bases fitting TRBD2. After removal of 0 bases from V and 3 bases from J, the junction contained 14 bases not matched to a gene. This CDR3 spans 19 amino acids. Germline assignment: CDR1 MDHEN and CDR2 SYDVKM. The CDR3 DNA reads TGTGCCAGCAGTTTATGGGTCGCAGCGGGAGGTGGGGCTAAAGAGACCCAGTACTTC. It encodes CASSLWVAAGGGAKETQYF.

This clone occurred once. The genes are TRBV6-5 and TRBJ1-2, with a possible D match to TRBD1 (6 bases). V was cut by 8 bases and J by 2 bases, with 12 bases left in between. CDR1 and CDR2 (germline): MNHEY, SVGAGI. This CDR3 has 13 amino acids. The chain's CDR3 is CASRLGQNYGYTF. For the CDR3, the DNA is TGTGCCAGCCGGCTAGGACAGAACTATGGCTACACCTTC.

With respect to this clone: The sample has other DNA sequences that encode this CDR3 too. The V call is TRBV10-2, the J call TRBJ1-1; D unresolved. Trimming removed 8 bases at V and 0 bases at J, with 10 bases between. CDR3 length equals 13 residues. Germline lookup yields CDR1 WSHSY and CDR2 SAAADI. In DNA form, the CDR3 reads TGCGCCAGCGGCGGGCAGATGAACACTGAAGCTTTCTTT. This encodes CASGGQMNTEAFF.

The J gene is TRBJ2-1, the V gene TRBV19; TRBD2 matches at 13 bases. Germline assignment: CDR1 LNHDA and CDR2 SQIVND (reference sequence). The V segment lost 3 bases and the J segment 0 bases; nucleotides outside the gene matches: 8. This CDR3 has 19 residues. The CDR3 loop is CASSIVPGLAGNSYNEQFF. The CDR3 DNA reads as TGTGCCAGTAGTATTGTCCCGGGACTAGCGGGGAACTCCTACAATGAGCAGTTCTTC.

V and J are TRBV28 and TRBJ2-5; either TRBD1 or TRBD2 may fit D (5 bases each). The CDR3 covers 14 residues. V was clipped by 5 bases and J by 10 bases, with 20 bases between them. Germline lookup yields CDR1 MDHEN and CDR2 SYDVKM. The CDR3 here is CASSPDGRAGGQYF. CDR3 DNA: TGTGCCAGCAGTCCAGACGGCAGGGCAGGAGGCCAGTACTTC.

This clone showed up just a few times. The chain uses TRBV29-1 and TRBJ2-5, with TRBD2 identical over 8 bases. The length of the CDR3 is 17 residues. The V and J ends lost 1 base and 6 bases, in that order; junction bases with no gene match: 16. The germline gives CDR1 SQVTM, CDR2 ANQGSEA. The CDR3 loop reads CSVEGGPGLDNKKTQYF. CDR3 sequence (DNA): TGCAGCGTTGAAGGGGGTCCGGGACTAGACAACAAGAAGACCCAGTACTTC.

The chain carries TRBV29-1 and TRBJ1-1, with TRBD1 matching over 8 bases. The J segment lost 1 base and the V segment lost 6 bases, leaving 10 bases of the junction unmatched. The CDR3 has 15 residues. CDR1 and CDR2 (germline): SQVTM, ANQGSEA. The CDR3 is CSVRRTGQANTEAFF. DNA for the CDR3: TGCAGCGTCCGCCGGACGGGACAGGCGAACACTGAAGCTTTCTTT.

This clone was detected a few times. CDR3 loop: CASGFTGVGDEKLFF. CDR3 nucleotides: TGTGCCAGCGGCTTCACAGGGGTTGGGGATGAAAAACTGTTTTTT. The chain combines TRBV28 with TRBJ1-4, with 7 bases aligning to TRBD1. The CDR3 length is 15 residues. CDR1 is MDHEN, CDR2 SYDVKM, per germline. The trim removed 8 bases at V and 6 bases at J, leaving 12 bases unmatched.

The chain recombines TRBV11-2 with TRBJ2-5; D might be TRBD1 (5 bases). Looked up from germline, CDR1 is SGHAT and CDR2 is FQNNGV. CDR3 length: 14 residues. Trimming pared 4 bases from V and 5 bases from J, leaving 14 bases between. The CDR3 protein is CASSSEWGPETQYF. The CDR3 DNA follows: TGTGCCAGCAGCTCAGAGTGGGGCCCGGAGACCCAGTACTTC.

The rearrangement joins TRBV28 to TRBJ1-2; D gene uncertain. V shed 3 bases and J shed 3 bases, with 5 bases lying between them. The CDR3 sequence is 12 residues long. The germline CDR1 and CDR2 sequences are MDHEN and SYDVKM. The CDR3 sequence is CASSFPHYGYTF. CDR3 nucleotides: TGTGCCAGCAGTTTTCCCCACTATGGCTACACCTTC.